This TCR beta chain comes out of a study of response to subunit inactivated influenza vaccine. TCRdb reanalysed the RT-PCR reads using MiXCR and keeps one entry per CDR3 protein. Counted here are roughly 780,000 distinct CDR3 sequences, about 18% occurring once; the ten biggest clones make up about a tenth. Findings and limits, study-wide: After each seasonal influenza vaccination, few new T cells are recruited, the authors suggested.

The CDR3 is 14 residues long. Per the germline V gene, CDR1 is MDHEN and CDR2 is SYDVKM. V was trimmed by 4 bases and J by 2 bases, leaving 12 bases between them. A word on this clonotype: The antigen is not known.

V and J are TRBV28 and TRBJ2-7; the D gene could be TRBD1 or TRBD2 (5 bases each). The sequences come from PBMCs from blood, collected more than 4 days after vaccination. This receptor was taken from a man in his forties or fifties who received an inactivated influenza vaccine. The CDR3, as DNA: TGTGCCAGCAGTTCACCAGGGACCCCCTACGAGCAGTACTTC. Amino acids: CASSSPGTPYEQYF.